The present entry profiles one T cell receptor (beta chain) with its context. This sample is part of a study of cytomegalovirus exposure and HLA in healthy donors. Overall study: Under 90% of roughly 430 genotyped donors fell in the Caucasian-associated ancestry cluster.

Both 60 Vbeta primers and 13 Jbeta primers went into the PCR. Measured with immunoSEQ multiplex PCR; TCRdb has only the in-frame clones, and not every one. Among around 200,000 clones listed, 75% to 80% were seen once. V gave up 2 bases and J gave up 6 bases, with 8 bases separating them. From germline, CDR1 is DFQATT and CDR2 SNEGSKA (reference sequence). CDR3 size: 11 residues. The chain has TRBV20-1 and TRBJ2-7, with D perhaps matching TRBD1 (5 bases). The origin of this receptor is a man younger than 30 in good health and CMV-seronegative. Specimen: PBMCs. DNA for the CDR3: TGCAGTGCTAGACAGGGTAGCGAGCAGTACTTC. Translation: CSARQGSEQYF.